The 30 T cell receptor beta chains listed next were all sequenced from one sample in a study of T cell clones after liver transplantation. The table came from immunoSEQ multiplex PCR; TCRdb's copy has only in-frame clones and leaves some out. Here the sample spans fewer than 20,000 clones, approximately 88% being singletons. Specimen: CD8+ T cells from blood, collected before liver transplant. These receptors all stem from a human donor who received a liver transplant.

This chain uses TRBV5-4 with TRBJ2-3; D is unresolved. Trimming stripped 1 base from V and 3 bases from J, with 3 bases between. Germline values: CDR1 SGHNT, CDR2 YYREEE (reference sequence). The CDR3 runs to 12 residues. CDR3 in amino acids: CASSLKTDTQYF. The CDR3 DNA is TGTGCCAGCAGCTTGAAGACAGATACGCAGTATTTT. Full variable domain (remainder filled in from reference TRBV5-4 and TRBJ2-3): ETGVTQSPTHLIKTRGQQVTLRCSSQSGHNTVSWYQQALGQGPQFIFQYYREEENGRGNFPPRFSGLQFPNYSSELNVNALELDDSALYLCASSLKTDTQYFGPGTRLTVL.

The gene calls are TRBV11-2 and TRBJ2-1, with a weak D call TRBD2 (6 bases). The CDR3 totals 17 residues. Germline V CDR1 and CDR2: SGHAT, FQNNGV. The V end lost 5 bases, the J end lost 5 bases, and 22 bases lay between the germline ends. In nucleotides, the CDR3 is TGTGCCAGCAGCCCAAGACGTGGGGGGACGCAGGACAATGAGCAGTTCTTC. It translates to CASSPRRGGTQDNEQFF. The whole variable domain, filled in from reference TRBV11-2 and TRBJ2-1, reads EAGVAQSPRYKIIEKRQSVAFWCNPISGHATLYWYQQILGQGPKLLIQFQNNGVVDDSQLPKDRFSAERLKGVDSTLKIQPAKLEDSAVYLCASSPRRGGTQDNEQFFGPGTRLTVL.

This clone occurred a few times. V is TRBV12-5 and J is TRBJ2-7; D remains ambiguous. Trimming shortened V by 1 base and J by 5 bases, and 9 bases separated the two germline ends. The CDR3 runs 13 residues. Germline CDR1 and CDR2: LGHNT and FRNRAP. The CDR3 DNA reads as TGTGCTAGTGGTTTGGGACCCCACCACGAGCAGTACTTC. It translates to CASGLGPHHEQYF.

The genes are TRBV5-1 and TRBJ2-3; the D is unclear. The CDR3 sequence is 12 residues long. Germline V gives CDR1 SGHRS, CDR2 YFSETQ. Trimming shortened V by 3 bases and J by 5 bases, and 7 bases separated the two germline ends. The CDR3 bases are TGCGCCAGCAGCTCCCGCCTAGATACGCAGTATTTT. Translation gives CASSSRLDTQYF.

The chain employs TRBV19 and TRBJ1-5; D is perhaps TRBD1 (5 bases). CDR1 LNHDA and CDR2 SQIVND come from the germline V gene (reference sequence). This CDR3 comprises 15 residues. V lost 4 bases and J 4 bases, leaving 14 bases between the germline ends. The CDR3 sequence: CASSRSAGGNQPQHF. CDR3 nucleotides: TGTGCCAGTAGTAGGTCCGCGGGGGGGAATCAGCCCCAGCATTTT.

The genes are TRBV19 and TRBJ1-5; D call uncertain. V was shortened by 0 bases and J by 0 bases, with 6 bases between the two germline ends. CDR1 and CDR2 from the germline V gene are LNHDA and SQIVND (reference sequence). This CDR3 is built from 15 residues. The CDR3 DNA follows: TGTGCCAGTAGTATAGATCTGGGTAGCAATCAGCCCCAGCATTTT. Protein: CASSIDLGSNQPQHF.

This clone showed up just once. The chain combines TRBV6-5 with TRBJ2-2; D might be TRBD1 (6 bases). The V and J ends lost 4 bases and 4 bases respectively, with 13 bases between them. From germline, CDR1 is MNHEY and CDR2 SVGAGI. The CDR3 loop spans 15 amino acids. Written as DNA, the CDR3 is TGTGCCAGCAGTTGGACAGAAGGGTCCACCGGGGAGCTGTTTTTT. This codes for CASSWTEGSTGELFF.

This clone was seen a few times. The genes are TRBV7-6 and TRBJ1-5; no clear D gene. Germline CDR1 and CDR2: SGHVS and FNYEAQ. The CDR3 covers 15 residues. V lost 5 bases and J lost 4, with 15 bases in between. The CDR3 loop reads CASSPTKAGNQPQHF. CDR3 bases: TGTGCCAGCAGCCCTACCAAAGCTGGGAATCAGCCCCAGCATTTT. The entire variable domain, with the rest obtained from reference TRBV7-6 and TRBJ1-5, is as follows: GAGVSQSPRYKVTKRGQDVALRCDPISGHVSLYWYRQALGQGPEFLTYFNYEAQQDKSGLPNDRFSAERPEGSISTLTIQRTEQRDSAMYRCASSPTKAGNQPQHFGDGTRLSIL.

This chain's CDR3 is CASSIDQDRGFTGELFF. CDR3 nucleotides: TGTGCCAGTAGTATCGACCAGGACAGGGGTTTCACCGGGGAGCTGTTTTTT. The V and J genes are TRBV19 and TRBJ2-2; 9 bases fit TRBD1. Germline loops: CDR1 LNHDA, CDR2 SQIVND (reference sequence). The CDR3 loop spans 17 amino acids. J gave up 4 bases and V 3 bases, and 9 bases lay outside the gene matches.

This CDR3 reads CASKTGFQGAEAFF. The CDR3 region has the DNA TGTGCCAGTAAAACAGGTTTTCAAGGCGCTGAAGCTTTCTTT. The chain recombines TRBV19 with TRBJ1-1, with a weak D call TRBD1 (5 bases). This CDR3 comprises 14 residues. Germline-derived CDR1 and CDR2 are LNHDA and SQIVND (reference sequence). V was pared by 7 bases and J by 6 bases, with 18 bases between.

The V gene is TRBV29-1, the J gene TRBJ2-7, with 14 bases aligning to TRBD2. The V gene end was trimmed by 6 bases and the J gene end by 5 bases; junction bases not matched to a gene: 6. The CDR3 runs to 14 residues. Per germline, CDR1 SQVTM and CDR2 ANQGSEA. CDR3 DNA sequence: TGCAGCGTGGCGGGACTAGCGGGAGAAAACGAGCAGTACTTC. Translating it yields CSVAGLAGENEQYF.

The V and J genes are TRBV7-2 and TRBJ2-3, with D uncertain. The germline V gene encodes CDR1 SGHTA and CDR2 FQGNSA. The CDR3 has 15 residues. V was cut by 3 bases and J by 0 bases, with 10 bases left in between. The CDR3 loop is CASSFEATSTDTQYF. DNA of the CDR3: TGTGCCAGCAGCTTCGAAGCGACTAGCACAGATACGCAGTATTTT.

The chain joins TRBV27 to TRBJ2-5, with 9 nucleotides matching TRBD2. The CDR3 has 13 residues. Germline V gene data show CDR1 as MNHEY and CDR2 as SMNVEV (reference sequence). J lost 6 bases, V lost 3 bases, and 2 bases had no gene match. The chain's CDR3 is CASSLAGGKTQYF. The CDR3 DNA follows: TGTGCCAGCAGTTTGGCGGGAGGGAAGACCCAGTACTTC.

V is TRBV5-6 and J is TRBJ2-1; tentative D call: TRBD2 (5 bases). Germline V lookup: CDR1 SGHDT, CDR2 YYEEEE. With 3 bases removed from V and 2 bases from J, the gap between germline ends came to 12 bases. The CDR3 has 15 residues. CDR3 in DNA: TGTGCCAGCAGCTGGTCACTAGGAACCTACAATGAGCAGTTCTTC. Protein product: CASSWSLGTYNEQFF.

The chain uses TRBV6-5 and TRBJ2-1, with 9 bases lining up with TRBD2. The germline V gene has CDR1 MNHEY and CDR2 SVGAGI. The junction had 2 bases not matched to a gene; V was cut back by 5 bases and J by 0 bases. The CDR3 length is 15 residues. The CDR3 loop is CASSLAGSSYNEQFF. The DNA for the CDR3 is TGTGCCAGCAGTCTAGCGGGGAGCTCCTACAATGAGCAGTTCTTC.

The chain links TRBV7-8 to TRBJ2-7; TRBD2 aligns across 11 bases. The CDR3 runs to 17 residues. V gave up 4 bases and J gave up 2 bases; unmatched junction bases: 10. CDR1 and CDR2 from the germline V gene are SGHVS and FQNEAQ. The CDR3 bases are TGTGCCAGCAGCTCCCCAGCAACTAGCGGGAGAGCCTACGAGCAGTACTTC. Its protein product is CASSSPATSGRAYEQYF. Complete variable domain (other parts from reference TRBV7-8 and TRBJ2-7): GAGVSQSPRYKVAKRGQDVALRCDPISGHVSLFWYQQALGQGPEFLTYFQNEAQLDKSGLPSDRFFAERPEGSVSTLKIQRTQQEDSAVYLCASSSPATSGRAYEQYFGPGTRLTVT.

CDR3 DNA sequence: TGTGCCAGCAGTTTATTGGGGGGTAGCTATGGCTACACCTTC. This gives the protein CASSLLGGSYGYTF. The V call is TRBV27, the J call TRBJ1-2; weak D call: TRBD1 (5 bases). With 1 base removed from V and 4 bases from J, the gap between germline ends came to 10 bases. The germline gives CDR1 MNHEY, CDR2 SMNVEV (reference sequence). The CDR3 contains 14 residues.

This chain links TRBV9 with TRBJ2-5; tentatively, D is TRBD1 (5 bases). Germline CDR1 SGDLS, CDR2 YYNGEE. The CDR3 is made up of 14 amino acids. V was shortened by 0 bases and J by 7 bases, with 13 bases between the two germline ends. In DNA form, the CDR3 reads TGTGCCAGCAGCGTAGATGACAGTCCATGGACCCAGTACTTC. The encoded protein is CASSVDDSPWTQYF.

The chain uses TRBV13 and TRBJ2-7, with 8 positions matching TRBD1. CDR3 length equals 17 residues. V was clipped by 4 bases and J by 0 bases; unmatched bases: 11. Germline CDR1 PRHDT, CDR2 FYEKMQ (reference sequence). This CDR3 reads CASSSGRDRPTSYEQYF. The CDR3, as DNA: TGTGCCAGCAGCTCGGGTCGGGACAGGCCGACCTCCTACGAGCAGTACTTC.

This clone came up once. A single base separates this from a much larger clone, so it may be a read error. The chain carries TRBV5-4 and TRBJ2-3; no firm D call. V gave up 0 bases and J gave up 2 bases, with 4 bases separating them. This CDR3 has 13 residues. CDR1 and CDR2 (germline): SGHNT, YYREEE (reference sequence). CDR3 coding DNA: TGTGCCAGCAGCTTGGAGGACACAGATACGCAGTATTTT. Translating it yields CASSLEDTDTQYF.

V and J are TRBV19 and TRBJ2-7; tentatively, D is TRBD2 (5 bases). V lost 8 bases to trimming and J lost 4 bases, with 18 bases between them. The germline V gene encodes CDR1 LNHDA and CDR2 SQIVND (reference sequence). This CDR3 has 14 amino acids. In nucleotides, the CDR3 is TGTGCCAGTGGGATTTCCGGGAACTCATACGAGCAGTACTTC. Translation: CASGISGNSYEQYF.

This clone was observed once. The CDR3 sequence is CAVGGGRTASDSYEQYF. The CDR3 nucleotides are TGTGCTGTGGGGGGCGGGAGGACCGCGTCCGACTCCTACGAGCAGTACTTC. The V gene is TRBV30, the J gene TRBJ2-7; 8 bases map to TRBD2. The CDR3 is made up of 17 amino acids. Germline-derived CDR1 and CDR2 are GTSNPN and SVGIG (reference sequence).

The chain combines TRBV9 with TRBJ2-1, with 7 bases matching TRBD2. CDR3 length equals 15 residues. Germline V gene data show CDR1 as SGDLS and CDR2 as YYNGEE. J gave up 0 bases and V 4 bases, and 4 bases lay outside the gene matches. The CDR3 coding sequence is TGTGCCAGCAGCTTGCGGGAGTACTCCTACAATGAGCAGTTCTTC. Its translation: CASSLREYSYNEQFF.

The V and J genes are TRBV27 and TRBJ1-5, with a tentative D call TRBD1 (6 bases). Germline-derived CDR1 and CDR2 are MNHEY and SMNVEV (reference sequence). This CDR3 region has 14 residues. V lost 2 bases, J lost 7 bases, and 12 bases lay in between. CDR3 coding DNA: TGTGCCAGCAGTTTAAGGGGGGGCGGACAGCCCCAGCATTTT. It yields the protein CASSLRGGGQPQHF.

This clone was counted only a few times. The CDR3 sequence is CASSQGNGGEQYF. CDR3 sequence (DNA): TGCGCCAGCAGCCAAGGGAACGGTGGCGAGCAGTACTTC. The chain combines TRBV4-1 with TRBJ2-7; D remains unclear. Trimming removed 1 base at V and 6 bases at J, with 10 bases between. In germline, CDR1 is MGHRA, CDR2 YSYEKL. The CDR3 covers 13 residues.

The CDR3 protein is CASSLVAGGGEQYF. The CDR3 bases are TGTGCCAGCAGCTTGGTAGCGGGAGGGGGCGAGCAGTACTTC. This sequence joins TRBV11-2 and TRBJ2-7; the match to TRBD2 covers 11 bases. Germline V CDR1 and CDR2: SGHAT, FQNNGV. With 3 bases clipped from V and 6 bases from J, the junction kept 4 bases outside the gene matches. This CDR3 has 14 amino acids.

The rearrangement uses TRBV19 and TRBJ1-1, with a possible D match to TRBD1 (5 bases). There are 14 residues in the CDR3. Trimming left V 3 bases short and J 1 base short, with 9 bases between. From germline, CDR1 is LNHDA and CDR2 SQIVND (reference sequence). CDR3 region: CASSIGGPNTEAFF. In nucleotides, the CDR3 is TGTGCCAGTAGTATTGGGGGTCCGAACACTGAAGCTTTCTTT.

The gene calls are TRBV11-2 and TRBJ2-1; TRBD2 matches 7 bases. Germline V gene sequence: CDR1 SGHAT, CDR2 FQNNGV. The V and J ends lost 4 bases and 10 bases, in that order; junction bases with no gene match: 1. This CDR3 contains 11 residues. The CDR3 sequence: CASSWGLEQFF. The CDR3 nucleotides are TGTGCCAGCAGCTGGGGACTAGAGCAGTTCTTC.

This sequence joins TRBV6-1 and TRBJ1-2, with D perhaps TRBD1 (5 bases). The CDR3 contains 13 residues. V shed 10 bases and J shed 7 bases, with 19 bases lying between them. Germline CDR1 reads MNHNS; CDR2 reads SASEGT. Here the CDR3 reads CATQARGIFGYTF. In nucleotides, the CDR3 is TGTGCCACCCAGGCGAGGGGAATTTTTGGCTACACCTTC.

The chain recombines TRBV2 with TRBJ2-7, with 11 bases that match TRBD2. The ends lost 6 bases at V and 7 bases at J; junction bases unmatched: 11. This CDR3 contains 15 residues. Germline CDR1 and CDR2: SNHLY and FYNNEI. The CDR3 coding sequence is TGTGCCAGCAGGGACGTAGCGGGAGGGCCGAGGGAGCAGTACTTC. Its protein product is CASRDVAGGPREQYF. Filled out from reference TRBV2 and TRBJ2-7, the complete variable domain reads EPEVTQTPSHQVTQMGQEVILRCVPISNHLYFYWYRQILGQKVEFLVSFYNNEISEKSEIFDDQFSVERPDGSNFTLKIRSTKLEDSAMYFCASRDVAGGPREQYFGPGTRLTVT.